A selection of T cell receptor beta chains follows, all from one sample in a study of naive and memory T cell subsets. TCRdb called the UMI-ligation and nested PCR reads again in MiXCR, with one record for every CDR3 protein. The data hold 37,000 or so distinct CDR3 sequences, with around 10% observed a single time. This specimen was skin, taken from a tuberculin skin test site. Receptor source: an adult in good health. Both conserved end residues are part of each CDR3. Fields, in order: J gene, D gene, clone size, V gene, CDR3 DNA, CDR3 protein. The D gene is left open where the match is weak. A row's size may be missing; if present it is once, few, many or a size class.

TRBJ1-5 | NA | NA | TRBV20-1 | TGCAGTCAAAACGGAGGTGGCAATCAGCCCCAGCATTTT | CSQNGGGNQPQHF
TRBJ2-7 | TRBD2 | many | TRBV4-2 | TGTGCCAGCAGCCAGAATTGGCGGGGGGAAAGTTCCTACGAGCAGTACTTC | CASSQNWRGESSYEQYF
TRBJ2-1 | TRBD2 | NA | TRBV3-1 | TGTGCCAGCACCCCTGCTAGCGGGACGTACAATGAGCAGTTCTTC | CASTPASGTYNEQFF
TRBJ2-7 | NA | NA | TRBV27 | TGTGCCAGCAGTTTTCGGGGGAACTCCTACGAGCAGTACTTC | CASSFRGNSYEQYF
TRBJ1-4 | NA | many | TRBV27 | TGTGCCAGCAGTTTTTGGCCCCGTTGGGGGACAACTAATGAAAAACTGTTTTTT | CASSFWPRWGTTNEKLFF
TRBJ2-2 | TRBD2 | few | TRBV20-1 | TGCAGTGCCAAGAAACTAGCGGGAGGTCCCGGGGAGCTGTTTTTT | CSAKKLAGGPGELFF
TRBJ1-5 | NA | many | TRBV20-1 | TGCAGTGCTCGTCTCAGGGCAAGCAATCAGCCCCAGCATTTT | CSARLRASNQPQHF
TRBJ2-7 | NA | many | TRBV28 | TGTGCCAGCAGTTTGGGGCACAGGGAGCAGTACTTC | CASSLGHREQYF
TRBJ2-2 | NA | many | TRBV7-3 | TGTGCCAGCAGCTTAATAACCGGGGAGCTGTTTTTT | CASSLITGELFF
TRBJ1-2 | NA | few | TRBV20-1 | TGCAGTGCCCCCCCGGGGGGAGGCGCTAACTATGGCTACACCTTC | CSAPPGGGANYGYTF
TRBJ1-2 | TRBD1 | few | TRBV7-9 | TGTGCCAGCAGCTTAGCGTCAGGGGGCCATGGCTACACCTTC | CASSLASGGHGYTF
TRBJ1-5 | TRBD1 | many | TRBV12-3/TRBV12-4 | TGTGCCAGCAGCAAGGACAGGGGAATGAGCAATCAGCCCCAGCATTTT | CASSKDRGMSNQPQHF
TRBJ1-1 | NA | few | TRBV11-2 | TGTGCCAGCAGCCCTGGACAGACAAACACTGAAGCTTTCTTT | CASSPGQTNTEAFF
TRBJ1-1 | NA | many | TRBV5-1 | TGCGCCAGTTCGACAGGAGGACGGGCGATGAACACTGAAGCTTTCTTT | CASSTGGRAMNTEAFF